The T cell receptor beta chain described here comes from a study of glioma-infiltrating T cells. This clonotype showed up many times. Amplification of TCR alpha and beta CDR3 regions from RNA used iRepertoire nested multiplex PCR. Using its own MiXCR run on the multiplex PCR reads, TCRdb lists one record per CDR3 protein. Among a few hundred thousand distinct CDR3 sequences listed, 35% to 45% were seen once. Trimming left V 5 bases short and J 4 bases short, with 6 bases between. Germline lookup yields CDR1 MNHNS and CDR2 SASEGT. There are 11 residues in the CDR3. V and J are TRBV6-1 and TRBJ2-7; D uncertain. Sequenced material: glioma tissue, nonneoplastic brain tissue, or PBMCs (not recorded which). This receptor was identified in a human donor with low-grade glioma or glioblastoma, undergoing nonglioma brain surgery, or in good health (not recorded which). The CDR3 DNA reads as TGTGCCAGCAGTCCTCGATACGAGCAGTACTTC. Protein sequence: CASSPRYEQYF.